A selection of T cell receptor beta chains follows, all from one sample in a study of blood T cells in healthy people across ages. From the 5' RACE reads, TCRdb called clonotypes with MiXCR, one entry per CDR3 protein. The table has 800,000 to 950,000 distinct CDR3 sequences, around 49% seen once. Specimen: blood. Receptors were obtained from a young man in good health. Both conserved end residues are part of each CDR3. D genes are given only for firm matches. Expanded clones get a size class; other rows say once, few or many, or leave the size out.

j_call clone_size d_call v_call cdr3_aa cdr3_nt
TRBJ2-7 many TRBD1 TRBV6-6 CASSYDPQGYEQYF TGTGCCAGCAGTTACGATCCACAGGGGTACGAGCAGTACTTC
TRBJ1-5 NA TRBD1 TRBV12-3/TRBV12-4 CASRQTGGFNQPQHF TGTGCCAGCAGACAAACAGGGGGGTTCAATCAGCCCCAGCATTTT
TRBJ1-2 few NA TRBV10-3 CAISPADYGYTF TGTGCCATCAGTCCGGCCGATTATGGCTACACCTTC
TRBJ2-7 once TRBD1 TRBV12-3/TRBV12-4 CASTLDRPYDQYF TGTGCCAGCACCCTGGACAGGCCCTACGATCAGTACTTC
TRBJ1-1 NA NA TRBV29-1 CSVRGPTTEAFF TGCAGCGTCCGGGGCCCTACCACTGAAGCTTTCTTT
TRBJ2-1 NA TRBD2 TRBV12-3/TRBV12-4 CASSSGTSVNNEQFF TGTGCCAGCAGTTCCGGGACTAGCGTAAACAATGAGCAGTTCTTC
TRBJ1-4 NA NA TRBV29-1 CSVSLRPNEKLFF TGCAGCGTCTCCTTACGACCTAATGAAAAACTGTTTTTT
TRBJ1-2 few NA TRBV25-1 CASSENGARANYGYTF TGTGCCAGCAGTGAAAACGGGGCCAGGGCTAACTATGGCTACACCTTC
TRBJ1-2 few NA TRBV20-1 CSAPRDSRPANYGYTF TGCAGTGCCCCCCGGGACTCCAGACCGGCTAACTATGGCTACACCTTC
TRBJ2-1 NA NA TRBV11-2 CASSLVNYGIVGEQFF TGTGCCAGCAGCTTAGTGAACTATGGGATCGTAGGTGAGCAGTTCTTC
TRBJ2-7 NA TRBD2 TRBV7-2 CASSPNGREGFYEQYF TGTGCCAGCAGCCCCAACGGGAGGGAGGGCTTCTACGAGCAGTACTTC
TRBJ2-3 NA TRBD1 TRBV6-6 CASSYSGTGGTDTQYF TGTGCCAGCAGTTATTCCGGGACAGGGGGCACAGATACGCAGTATTTT
TRBJ2-3 NA NA TRBV29-1 CSVVGRWDPDTQYF TGCAGCGTTGTAGGGAGGTGGGATCCAGATACGCAGTATTTT
TRBJ1-6 many NA TRBV7-2 CASSFLLPGNNSPLHF TGTGCCAGCAGCTTCCTTCTTCCGGGGAATAATTCACCCCTCCACTTT
TRBJ1-1 NA TRBD1 TRBV2 CARTTGGSTEAFF TGTGCCAGGACGACAGGGGGCTCAACTGAAGCTTTCTTT
TRBJ1-2 many NA TRBV12-3/TRBV12-4 CASSLSPGLYGYTF TGTGCCAGCAGCCTGAGCCCGGGTCTTTATGGCTACACCTTC
TRBJ1-2 few NA TRBV7-2 CASSLSQGREGYTF TGTGCCAGCAGCTTATCCCAGGGGAGGGAGGGCTACACCTTC
TRBJ2-7 NA TRBD2 TRBV29-1 CSVEEGLAGGYEQYF TGCAGCGTTGAAGAGGGGCTAGCGGGGGGTTACGAGCAGTACTTC
TRBJ2-5 once NA TRBV6-2/TRBV6-3 CASKTGGETQYF TGTGCCAGCAAAACAGGCGGCGAGACCCAGTACTTC
TRBJ2-7 NA TRBD1 TRBV7-2 CASSLGQGQGYEQYF TGTGCCAGCAGCTTAGGCCAGGGACAGGGATACGAGCAGTACTTC
TRBJ1-1 NA NA TRBV28 CASTSGAAMNTEAFF TGTGCCAGCACCTCCGGGGCAGCTATGAACACTGAAGCTTTCTTT
TRBJ1-1 NA NA TRBV3-1 CASSQEASTEAFF TGTGCCAGCAGCCAAGAGGCGAGCACTGAAGCTTTCTTT
TRBJ1-4 NA TRBD1 TRBV3-1 CASSQPTGYTEKLFF TGTGCCAGCAGCCAACCGACAGGGTATACTGAAAAACTGTTTTTT
TRBJ1-4 once NA TRBV29-1 CSVAHATNEKLFF TGCAGCGTGGCACATGCAACTAATGAAAAACTGTTTTTT
TRBJ2-1 NA TRBD2 TRBV7-2 CASSLFGLEETQFF TGCGCCAGCAGTCTATTCGGACTAGAGGAGACCCAGTTCTTC
TRBJ2-7 NA TRBD2 TRBV20-1 CSARNPRRAGTSGNFYEQYF TGCAGTGCGCGCAATCCGAGACGGGCCGGGACTAGCGGGAACTTCTACGAGCAGTACTTC
TRBJ2-3 many TRBD1 TRBV10-3 CAISETTGADTQYF TGTGCCATCAGTGAGACAACAGGGGCAGATACGCAGTATTTT
TRBJ1-1 few NA TRBV27 CASSLYGQGGTEAFF TGTGCCAGCAGTTTATACGGGCAGGGAGGCACTGAAGCTTTCTTT
TRBJ2-5 NA TRBD2 TRBV6-1 CVSQLTSGGRETQYF TGTGTCAGCCAATTAACTAGCGGGGGTAGGGAGACCCAGTACTTC
TRBJ2-1 NA NA TRBV29-1 CSVEKGVQGNEQFF TGCAGCGTTGAAAAGGGGGTTCAGGGCAATGAGCAGTTCTTC
TRBJ1-2 NA NA TRBV7-2 CASSLAVGSQPGYTF TGTGCCAGCAGCTTAGCCGTGGGTTCTCAGCCTGGCTACACCTTC
TRBJ2-1 few NA TRBV29-1 CSAPVWGNEQFF TGCAGCGCTCCCGTGTGGGGCAATGAGCAGTTCTTC
TRBJ1-5 few NA TRBV7-2 CASSLGLSRGEPQHF TGTGCCAGCAGCTTAGGGTTATCCAGGGGAGAGCCCCAGCATTTT
TRBJ2-1 many NA TRBV9 CASSVNSGGALYNEQFF TGTGCCAGCAGCGTAAACAGCGGCGGGGCCCTATACAATGAGCAGTTCTTC
TRBJ1-5 few TRBD1 TRBV7-9 CASSLVGTGGSQPQHF TGTGCCAGCAGCTTAGTTGGAACAGGGGGTAGCCAGCCCCAGCATTTT
TRBJ1-1 NA NA TRBV7-2 CASSPDRGYTEAFF TGTGCCAGCAGCCCCGATAGGGGTTACACTGAAGCTTTCTTT
TRBJ1-2 NA TRBD1 TRBV28 CAGRDRGPEGYGYTF TGTGCCGGACGTGACAGGGGTCCGGAGGGCTATGGCTACACCTTC
TRBJ2-1 NA TRBD2 TRBV7-6 CASSLEAGGHVGSYNEQFF TGTGCCAGCAGCTTAGAGGCGGGGGGGCACGTGGGTTCCTACAATGAGCAGTTCTTC
TRBJ1-2 NA TRBD1 TRBV29-1 CSVEGYRGLNYGYTF TGCAGCGTTGAAGGCTACAGGGGGCTGAACTATGGCTACACCTTC
TRBJ2-2 NA NA TRBV20-1 CSARDPRAGELFF TGCAGTGCTAGAGACCCCCGTGCCGGGGAGCTGTTTTTT
TRBJ2-6 many NA TRBV10-3 CASWDNSGANVLTF TGTGCCAGTTGGGACAACTCTGGGGCCAACGTCCTGACTTTC
TRBJ2-3 NA TRBD2 TRBV9 CASSVVSASGGTDTQYF TGTGCCAGCAGCGTAGTTTCGGCTAGCGGGGGCACAGATACGCAGTATTTT
TRBJ2-7 few NA TRBV6-2/TRBV6-3 CASTGQYSYEQYF TGTGCCAGTACCGGACAGTACTCCTACGAGCAGTACTTC